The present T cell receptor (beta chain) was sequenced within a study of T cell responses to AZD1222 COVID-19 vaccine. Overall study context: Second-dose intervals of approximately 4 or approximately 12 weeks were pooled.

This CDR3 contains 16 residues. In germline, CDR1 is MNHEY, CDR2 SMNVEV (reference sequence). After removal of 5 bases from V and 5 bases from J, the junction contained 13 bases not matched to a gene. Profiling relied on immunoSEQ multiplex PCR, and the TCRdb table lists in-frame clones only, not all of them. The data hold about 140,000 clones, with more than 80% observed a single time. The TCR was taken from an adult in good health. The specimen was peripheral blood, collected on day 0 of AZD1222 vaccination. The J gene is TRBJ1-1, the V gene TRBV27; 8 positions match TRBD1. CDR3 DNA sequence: TGTGCCAGCAGTGGAAGGGGCCACAGGGGGAGAACTGAAGCTTTCTTT. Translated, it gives CASSGRGHRGRTEAFF.